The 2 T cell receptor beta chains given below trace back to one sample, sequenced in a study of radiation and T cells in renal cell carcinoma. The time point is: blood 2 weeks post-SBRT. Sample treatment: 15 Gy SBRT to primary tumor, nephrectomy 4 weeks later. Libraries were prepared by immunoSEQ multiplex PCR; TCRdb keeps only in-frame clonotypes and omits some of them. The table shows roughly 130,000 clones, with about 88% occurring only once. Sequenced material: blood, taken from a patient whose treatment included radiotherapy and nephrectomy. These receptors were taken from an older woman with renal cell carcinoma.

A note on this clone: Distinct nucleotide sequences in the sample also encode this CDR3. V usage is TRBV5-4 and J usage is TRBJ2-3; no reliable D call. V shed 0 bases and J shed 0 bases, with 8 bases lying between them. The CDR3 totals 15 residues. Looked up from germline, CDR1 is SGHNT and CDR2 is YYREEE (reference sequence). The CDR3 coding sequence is TGTGCCAGCAGCTTGGGAGCGTCTAGCACAGATACGCAGTATTTT. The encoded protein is CASSLGASSTDTQYF. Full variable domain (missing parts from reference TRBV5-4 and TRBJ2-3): ETGVTQSPTHLIKTRGQQVTLRCSSQSGHNTVSWYQQALGQGPQFIFQYYREEENGRGNFPPRFSGLQFPNYSSELNVNALELDDSALYLCASSLGASSTDTQYFGPGTRLTVL.

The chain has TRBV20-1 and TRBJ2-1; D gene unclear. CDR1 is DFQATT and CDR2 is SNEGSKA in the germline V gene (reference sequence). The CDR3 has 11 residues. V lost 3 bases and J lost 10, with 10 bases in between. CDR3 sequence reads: CSASGVQEQFF. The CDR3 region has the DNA TGCAGTGCTAGTGGAGTCCAAGAGCAGTTCTTC.